These T cell receptor beta chains were read from a single sample in a study of blood T cell repertoires in COVID-19. Assay: immunoSEQ multiplex PCR; the TCRdb copy retains only in-frame clones and omits some. The table lists about 200,000 clones, approximately 78% of them singletons, with around 8% in the top ten. Sequenced input: peripheral blood. Every receptor here comes from a woman at least 80 years old with COVID-19, enrolled during active disease. CDR3s include the opening cysteine and the closing phenylalanine or tryptophan. D genes are given only for firm matches. The listing skips clone size in some rows; elsewhere it reads once, few, many or a size class.

NA	NA	TRBV5-6	TRBJ2-7	CASSLSRYEQYF	TGTGCCAGCAGCTTGTCGCGCTACGAGCAGTACTTC
NA	NA	TRBV6-6	TRBJ2-7	CASSYARLDEQYF	TGTGCCAGCAGTTACGCCAGACTCGACGAGCAGTACTTC
NA	TRBD2	TRBV15	TRBJ2-5	CATSRAWGGPQETQYF	TGTGCCACCAGCAGAGCCTGGGGGGGACCCCAAGAGACCCAGTACTTC
NA	TRBD2	TRBV7-2	TRBJ2-5	CASSLGLAGGQETQYF	TGTGCCAGCAGCCTCGGACTAGCGGGGGGGCAAGAGACCCAGTACTTC
NA	NA	TRBV29-1	TRBJ2-2	CSVRGDTGELFF	TGCAGCGTCAGGGGTGACACCGGGGAGCTGTTTTTT
few	TRBD1	TRBV2	TRBJ1-2	CASRGQGSNYGYTF	TGTGCCAGCAGGGGACAGGGGTCGAACTATGGCTACACCTTC
NA	TRBD2	TRBV3-1/TRBV3-2	TRBJ2-7	CASSQVAGGNEQYF	TGTGCCAGCAGCCAAGTAGCGGGAGGGAACGAGCAGTACTTC
NA	TRBD1	TRBV6-6	TRBJ1-5	CASSPMTGGKSNQPQHF	TGTGCCAGCAGTCCCATGACAGGGGGTAAAAGCAATCAGCCCCAGCATTTT
NA	NA	TRBV7-2	TRBJ1-1	CASSLARLLNTEAFF	TGTGCCAGCAGCTTAGCGCGCCTTTTGAACACTGAAGCTTTCTTT
once	NA	TRBV27	TRBJ2-3	CANSPVSEDTQYF	TGTGCCAATTCCCCGGTCTCCGAAGATACGCAGTATTTT
NA	TRBD2	TRBV5-1	TRBJ2-2	CASSLPGLALPTGELFF	TGCGCCAGCAGCTTGCCCGGACTAGCGCTACCCACCGGGGAGCTGTTTTTT
NA	TRBD1	TRBV19	TRBJ1-2	CASTGGQGDYGYTF	TGTGCCAGTACCGGCGGACAGGGCGACTATGGCTACACCTTC
NA	NA	TRBV3-1/TRBV3-2	TRBJ1-1	CASSQVWTRRVTEAFF	TGTGCCAGCAGCCAAGTATGGACACGCAGGGTCACTGAAGCTTTCTTT
NA	NA	TRBV3-1/TRBV3-2	TRBJ1-1	CASSLRGNTEAFF	TGTGCCAGCAGTCTAAGGGGGAACACTGAAGCTTTCTTT
NA	NA	TRBV4-3	TRBJ1-2	CASSQEGVQNYGYTF	TGCGCCAGCAGCCAAGAAGGGGTACAAAACTATGGCTACACCTTC
NA	NA	TRBV7-8	TRBJ2-1	CASDRGGRSYNEQFF	TGTGCCAGCGATAGGGGCGGTCGTTCCTACAATGAGCAGTTCTTC
NA	NA	TRBV5-1	TRBJ1-1	CASFGVGTEAFF	TGCGCCAGCTTCGGGGTTGGGACTGAAGCTTTCTTT
once	NA	TRBV2	TRBJ1-4	CASNRGVDELFF	TGTGCCAGCAATCGTGGAGTGGATGAACTGTTTTTT
NA	NA	TRBV21-1	TRBJ2-3	CASSSPGRLRTDTQYF	TGTGCCAGCAGCTCTCCAGGGCGGCTGAGGACAGATACGCAGTATTTT
NA	NA	TRBV27	TRBJ1-2	CASRKTGRPGYTF	TGTGCCAGCAGAAAAACAGGGCGTCCGGGCTACACCTTC
NA	NA	TRBV11-2	TRBJ1-3	CASSFSGNPSGNTIYF	TGTGCCAGCAGCTTCAGCGGCAACCCCTCTGGAAACACCATATATTTT
many	NA	TRBV14	TRBJ2-2	CASSQGGGARTGELFF	TGTGCCAGCAGCCAAGGTGGGGGGGCCCGCACCGGGGAGCTGTTTTTT
NA	NA	TRBV5-1	TRBJ1-1	CASSAENLGSAGGSGTEAFF	TGCGCCAGCAGCGCCGAGAACCTTGGGTCGGCGGGGGGATCGGGCACTGAAGCTTTCTTT
NA	TRBD1	TRBV28	TRBJ2-7	CASSLEGTGGRGEQYF	TGTGCCAGCAGTTTGGAAGGGACAGGGGGCAGAGGCGAGCAGTACTTC
NA	NA	TRBV5-1	TRBJ1-1	CASHDTAATGNTEAFF	TGCGCCAGTCATGATACGGCCGCAACAGGAAACACTGAAGCTTTCTTT
NA	NA	TRBV7-9	TRBJ2-1	CASSQGEGSEQFF	TGTGCCAGCAGCCAGGGCGAAGGAAGTGAGCAGTTCTTC
NA	TRBD1	TRBV6-8	TRBJ2-1	CASSYSPGGHNEQFF	TGTGCCAGCAGTTACTCCCCAGGGGGCCACAATGAGCAGTTCTTC
NA	NA	TRBV6-5	TRBJ1-1	CASSTLGADTEAFF	TGTGCCAGCAGTACCCTTGGGGCAGACACTGAAGCTTTCTTT
NA	NA	TRBV18	TRBJ1-1	CASSPRGGVSTEAFF	TGTGCCAGCTCACCCCGCGGGGGGGTGAGCACTGAAGCTTTCTTT
many	NA	TRBV13	TRBJ1-6	CASSIGQYNSPLHF	TGTGCCAGCAGCATTGGACAGTATAATTCACCCCTCCACTTT
NA	NA	TRBV15	TRBJ2-3	CATSRGNSEDTQYF	TGTGCCACCAGCAGAGGCAATAGTGAAGATACGCAGTATTTT
many	NA	TRBV7-2	TRBJ2-3	CASSLGLGNTDTQYF	TGTGCCAGCAGCTTAGGACTAGGAAACACAGATACGCAGTATTTT
NA	NA	TRBV3-1/TRBV3-2	TRBJ1-5	CASSQLGQPQHF	TGTGCCAGCAGCCAACTCGGGCAGCCCCAGCATTTT
NA	NA	TRBV12-5	TRBJ2-2	CASGLVLLDTGELFF	TGTGCTAGTGGTTTGGTACTTTTGGACACCGGGGAGCTGTTTTTT
NA	TRBD1	TRBV6-2/TRBV6-3	TRBJ1-1	CASSSGQGNTEAFF	TGTGCCAGCAGTTCCGGACAGGGGAACACTGAAGCTTTCTTT
NA	TRBD2	TRBV4-1	TRBJ2-1	CASSQDPSGAYNEQFF	TGCGCCAGCAGCCAGGACCCTAGCGGGGCCTACAATGAGCAGTTCTTC
NA	NA	TRBV7-2	TRBJ1-4	CASSLGHSLYEKLFF	TGTGCCAGCAGCTTAGGTCATAGCTTATATGAAAAACTGTTTTTT
NA	TRBD1	TRBV2	TRBJ2-7	CASSTSLGQGVEQYF	TGTGCCAGCAGCACTAGCTTGGGACAGGGGGTCGAGCAGTACTTC
NA	TRBD1	TRBV7-8	TRBJ1-1	CASSLGDRGAEAFF	TGTGCCAGCAGCTTAGGAGACAGGGGTGCTGAAGCTTTCTTT
few	NA	TRBV14	TRBJ1-6	CASSQGRRAGYSPLHF	TGTGCCAGCAGCCAAGGTCGAAGAGCCGGTTATTCACCCCTCCACTTT
NA	NA	TRBV21-1	TRBJ2-1	CASSNREDQKAGNNEQFF	TGTGCCAGCAGCAATAGAGAAGACCAGAAAGCGGGCAACAATGAGCAGTTCTTC
once	NA	TRBV2	TRBJ2-3	CASMRDTQYF	TGTGCCAGCATGCGGGATACGCAGTATTTT
NA	TRBD2	TRBV3-1/TRBV3-2	TRBJ2-7	CASSQDRTSGSYEQYF	TGTGCCAGCAGCCAAGATCGCACTAGCGGGAGCTACGAGCAGTACTTC
NA	TRBD1	TRBV7-9	TRBJ1-2	CASSPGQGPGYGYTF	TGTGCCAGCAGCCCCGGACAGGGGCCGGGCTATGGCTACACCTTC
once	NA	TRBV6-5	TRBJ2-2	CASTTGPITGELFF	TGTGCCAGCACAACAGGCCCGATCACCGGGGAGCTGTTTTTT
NA	NA	TRBV5-6	TRBJ2-1	CASSFAGSYNEQFF	TGTGCCAGCAGCTTTGCGGGCTCCTACAATGAGCAGTTCTTC
NA	NA	TRBV6-5	TRBJ2-3	CASAILGDTQYF	TGTGCCAGCGCCATACTCGGAGATACGCAGTATTTT
NA	TRBD1	TRBV4-2	TRBJ2-7	CASSPFGDRAHEQYF	TGTGCCAGCAGCCCCTTTGGGGACAGGGCTCACGAGCAGTACTTC
NA	NA	TRBV11-2	TRBJ1-4	CASSLSGGKGGNEKLFF	TGTGCCAGCAGCTTAAGCGGGGGCAAGGGAGGTAATGAAAAACTGTTTTTT
NA	NA	TRBV18	TRBJ2-1	CASSFSLNNEQFF	TGTGCCAGCTCGTTCAGTTTGAACAATGAGCAGTTCTTC
NA	NA	TRBV5-6	TRBJ1-1	CASSQEVSTEAFF	TGTGCCAGCAGCCAGGAGGTAAGCACTGAAGCTTTCTTT
NA	TRBD1	TRBV3-1/TRBV3-2	TRBJ1-2	CASSRDRGRDGYTF	TGTGCCAGCAGCCGGGACAGGGGGCGGGATGGCTACACCTTC
NA	NA	TRBV5-1	TRBJ2-5	CASSFYGAQETQYF	TGCGCCAGCAGCTTTTATGGGGCCCAAGAGACCCAGTACTTC